This TCR beta chain was recorded in a study of CD8+CD57+ T cells in acquired aplastic anemia. The overall study: On average, sorted CD4+ and CD8+ cells gave 2.5 to 4 ug of DNA.

Study-wide findings and caveats: Roughly 30 CD8+ CDR3 sequences occurred in both the patients and the controls.

All sequencing subjects had displayed CD8+CD57+ cell expansion on flow cytometry. It was genomic DNA that served as the template for profiling TCR beta VDJ and CDR3. One entry per CDR3 protein results from TCRdb running MiXCR on the reads. The sample shows over 250,000 distinct CDR3 sequences, 56% of them seen only once. Trimming cost V 2 bases and J 5 bases, with 13 bases left between them. In germline, CDR1 is LNHDA, CDR2 SQIVND (reference sequence). This CDR3 spans 14 amino acids. As concerns this clonotype: Antigen: not known.

This TCR derives from a human donor with aplastic anemia. Sequenced: sorted CD4+, CD8+, or CD8+CD57+ T cells (not recorded which) from PBMCs. V is TRBV19 and J is TRBJ2-7; D possibly corresponds to TRBD2 (5 bases). In DNA form, the CDR3 reads TGTGCCAGTAGTATAACCGGGATCTGGAACGAGCAGTACTTC. Amino acids: CASSITGIWNEQYF.